The 29 T cell receptor beta chains listed next were all sequenced from one sample in a study of read filtering for tumor transcriptome and immune sequencing. From 400 to 450 ng of RNA, a library with molecular barcoded alpha/delta and beta/gamma adaptors was made. TCRdb analysed the reads with MiXCR anew, one entry per CDR3 protein. The top ten clones hold around 10% of a sample with 75,000 to 95,000 distinct CDR3 sequences, roughly 21% of them seen once. The sequencing input was a population of CD138-negative cells sorted from bone marrow. The receptors stem from a donor over 35 with multiple myeloma.

This clonotype was recorded at least ten times. CDR3 coding DNA: TGCGCCAGCAGCTTGGTGGGGGTCGAGCAGTACTTC. It yields the protein CASSLVGVEQYF. This sequence joins TRBV5-1 and TRBJ2-7; D is perhaps TRBD1 or TRBD2 (5 bases each). This CDR3 is 12 amino acids long. Germline V gene data show CDR1 as SGHRS and CDR2 as YFSETQ. V lost 0 bases, J lost 6 bases, and 7 bases lay in between. Based on the CDR3 plus reference TRBV5-1 and TRBJ2-7, the full variable domain is KAGVTQTPRYLIKTRGQQVTLSCSPISGHRSVSWYQQTPGQGLQFLFEYFSETQRNKGNFPGRFSGRQFSNSRSEMNVSTLELGDSALYLCASSLVGVEQYFGPGTRLTVT.

This clonotype was recorded many times. This sequence joins TRBV3-1 and TRBJ2-1, with a tentative D call TRBD2 (5 bases). Deletions cut 4 bases from V and 1 base from J, with 14 bases between. CDR3 length: 16 amino acids. Germline V gene sequence: CDR1 LGHDT, CDR2 YNNKEL (reference sequence). CDR3 region: CASSLQVRGSYNEQFF. In DNA form, the CDR3 reads TGTGCCAGCAGCCTTCAGGTACGGGGATCCTACAATGAGCAGTTCTTC.

In this sample, this clonotype turned up many times. The V and J genes are TRBV12-3 or TRBV12-4 and TRBJ1-4; D gene ambiguous. The CDR3 has 15 amino acids. V was shortened by 1 base and J by 8 bases, with 14 bases between the two germline ends. CDR3 nucleotide sequence: TGTGCCAGCAGTTTAGAGATGGCAGACATAGAAAAACTGTTTTTT. Residues: CASSLEMADIEKLFF.

This clonotype was observed many times. This chain connects TRBV7-9 to TRBJ2-3, with D perhaps TRBD2 (6 bases). The CDR3 length is 17 residues. Looked up from germline, CDR1 is SEHNR and CDR2 is FQNEAQ (reference sequence). V shed 1 base and J shed 4 bases, with 18 bases lying between them. Here the CDR3 reads CASSLGAEGLGSDTQYF. CDR3 coding DNA: TGTGCCAGCAGCTTAGGAGCGGAGGGGCTCGGCTCAGATACGCAGTATTTT.

This clonotype was counted between two and nine times. V is TRBV20-1 and J is TRBJ2-2; D may be TRBD2 (7 bases). Between the trimmed V and J ends, which lost 0 bases and 2 bases, there was a span of 13 bases. Germline CDR1 is DFQATT and CDR2 is SNEGSKA (reference sequence). This CDR3 is 16 amino acids long. The CDR3 loop is CSARENRGGNTGELFF. CDR3 DNA: TGCAGTGCTAGAGAGAACCGCGGGGGCAACACCGGGGAGCTGTTTTTT.

This clonotype was counted many times. The genes are TRBV7-3 and TRBJ2-5; 7 bases align to TRBD2. The V segment lost 5 bases and the J segment 5 bases; nucleotides outside the gene matches: 11. The CDR3 totals 15 residues. Germline assignment: CDR1 SGHTA and CDR2 FQGTGA. The CDR3 DNA reads as TGTGCCAGCAGCCCCGGGGGAGGGCCGACGGAGACCCAGTACTTC. This translates into CASSPGGGPTETQYF.

This clonotype has ten or more counts. The chain carries TRBV7-2 and TRBJ2-1; either TRBD1 or TRBD2 may supply D (5 bases each). This CDR3 has 15 residues. The V gene's germline CDR1 is SGHTA and CDR2 FQGNSA. V lost 5 bases and J 2 bases, leaving 13 bases between the germline ends. CDR3 sequence reads: CASSPGTVTYNEQFF. DNA for the CDR3: TGTGCCAGCAGCCCCGGGACGGTAACCTACAATGAGCAGTTCTTC.

This clonotype was observed a few times. The chain has TRBV7-3 and TRBJ2-3, with D possibly being TRBD2 (5 bases). CDR3 length: 16 amino acids. Germline CDR1 SGHTA, CDR2 FQGTGA. V lost 5 bases to trimming and J lost 2 bases, with 17 bases between them. CDR3 in DNA: TGTGCCAGCAGCCCCGGAGTGAGCGGTTACACAGATACGCAGTATTTT. Encoded protein: CASSPGVSGYTDTQYF.

This clonotype was counted at least ten times. The rearrangement joins TRBV5-1 to TRBJ1-1; possibly TRBD1 for D (6 bases). Per the germline V gene, CDR1 is SGHRS and CDR2 is YFSETQ. The germline V and J ends were trimmed by 2 bases and 3 bases, with 11 bases remaining between them. This CDR3 has 14 amino acids. This CDR3 is CASSFTGRDTEAFF. The CDR3 nucleotides read TGCGCCAGCAGCTTTACAGGGCGGGACACTGAAGCTTTCTTT.

As concerns this clonotype: This may be a read error: a much more frequent sequence differs by one nucleotide. V and J are TRBV19 and TRBJ1-4; D remains ambiguous. Looked up from germline, CDR1 is LNHDA and CDR2 is SQIVND (reference sequence). CDR3 length: 12 residues. The CDR3 is CAISKRNEKLFF. In DNA form, the CDR3 reads TGTGCCATTAGTAAGCGGAATGAAAAACTGTTTTTT.

The rearrangement uses TRBV20-1 and TRBJ1-2; TRBD1 might be the D (6 bases). Germline V lookup: CDR1 DFQATT, CDR2 SNEGSKA (reference sequence). V was pared by 0 bases and J by 3 bases, with 20 bases between. This CDR3 is 17 amino acids long. CDR3 bases: TGCAGTGCTAGAGATTATCGGAAACAGGGCCCCCACTATGGCTACACCTTC. It encodes CSARDYRKQGPHYGYTF.

In its sample, this clonotype was seen a few times. V usage is TRBV11-2 and J usage is TRBJ2-4; D gene ambiguous. This CDR3 contains 13 residues. Trimming removed 6 bases at V and 0 bases at J, with 6 bases between. Germline values: CDR1 SGHAT, CDR2 FQNNGV. CDR3 sequence (DNA): TGTGCCAGCAGATCTATAGCCAAAAACATTCAGTACTTC. Its translation is CASRSIAKNIQYF.

This clonotype was counted only a few times. The V gene is TRBV2, the J gene TRBJ1-1; D is perhaps TRBD1 (5 bases). Germline V gene sequence: CDR1 SNHLY, CDR2 FYNNEI. CDR3 size: 13 residues. V gave up 8 bases and J gave up 1 base, with 11 bases separating them. The CDR3: CASLSQGNTEAFF. CDR3 bases: TGTGCCAGCCTTTCCCAGGGGAACACTGAAGCTTTCTTT.

This clonotype was seen more than once but under ten times. The CDR3 reads CASSWGQGDQPQHF. The CDR3 bases are TGTGCCAGCAGTTGGGGTCAGGGGGATCAGCCCCAGCATTTT. The rearrangement uses TRBV6-2 or TRBV6-3 and TRBJ1-5; 7 nucleotides align to TRBD1. The CDR3 is made up of 14 amino acids. CDR1 and CDR2 (germline): MNHEY, SVGEGT. The V gene end was trimmed by 4 bases and the J gene end by 5 bases; junction bases not matched to a gene: 5.

Details on this clonotype: This clone may be a read error of a much larger clone one base away. This chain connects TRBV2 to TRBJ1-1; TRBD1 is a possible D gene (5 bases). The germline gives CDR1 SNHLY, CDR2 FYNNEI. This CDR3 is 13 amino acids long. Trimming cost V 2 bases and J 3 bases, with 7 bases left between them. The chain's CDR3 is CASSEKGYTEAFF. The DNA for the CDR3 is TGTGCCAGCAGTGAAAAGGGGTACACTGAAGCTTTCTTT.

This clonotype was observed at least ten times. This likely comes from a read error, as the CDR3 has no conserved phenylalanine or tryptophan at its end. The DNA is left out, because the CDR3 cannot be placed on it with certainty; the CDR3 is given as TCRdb lists it. J is TRBJ2-1 and V is TRBV7-9; the D call of TRBD2 is as the table states it, not checked on the DNA. Germline CDR1 and CDR2: SEHNR and FQNEAQ (reference sequence). Including both end residues, the CDR3 is 12 amino acids long. CDR3 sequence: CASSLDSGPLLI.

This clonotype was seen ten or more times. This chain joins TRBV7-9 and TRBJ1-5; TRBD1 might be the D (5 bases). This CDR3 has 15 amino acids. V dropped 1 base and J dropped 3 bases, with 10 bases sitting between them. In germline, CDR1 is SEHNR, CDR2 FQNEAQ (reference sequence). Here the CDR3 DNA reads TGTGCCAGCAGCTTAGAGCGGGACGACAATCAGCCCCAGCATTTT. Translation: CASSLERDDNQPQHF.

This clonotype was found many times. The rearrangement links TRBV29-1 to TRBJ2-3; 8 nucleotides line up with TRBD2. In germline, CDR1 is SQVTM, CDR2 ANQGSEA. This CDR3 has 14 residues. The junction had 9 bases not matched to a gene; V was cut back by 6 bases and J by 4 bases. The CDR3 reads CSVGLAGGADTQYF. The DNA for the CDR3 is TGCAGCGTGGGACTCGCGGGGGGTGCAGATACGCAGTATTTT.

The sample holds many counts of this clonotype. This chain connects TRBV20-1 to TRBJ2-5; the D call may be TRBD1 or TRBD2 (5 bases each). Trimming stripped 2 bases from V and 4 bases from J, with 14 bases between. The CDR3 has 14 residues. CDR1 and CDR2 from the germline V gene are DFQATT and SNEGSKA (reference sequence). The CDR3: CSARRSGGTETQYF. The CDR3, as DNA: TGCAGTGCTAGACGATCTGGGGGTACAGAGACCCAGTACTTC.

About this clonotype itself: A read error may explain this, as a much larger clone is one base away. This is likely a read error, given that the CDR3 carries no conserved phenylalanine or tryptophan at its end. The chain links TRBV3-1 to TRBJ2-5; unclear D gene. Germline loops: CDR1 LGHDT, CDR2 YNNKEL (reference sequence). CDR3 length: 15 amino acids. The germline V and J ends were trimmed by 4 bases and 5 bases, with 17 bases remaining between them. The CDR3 nucleotides read TGTGCCAGCAGCCCCGGCGGCCGGCGCAGGGAGACCCAGTACCTC. It is translated as CASSPGGRRRETQYL.

This clonotype was recorded at least ten times. The rearrangement joins TRBV2 to TRBJ1-6, with D maybe TRBD1 (6 bases). V lost 7 bases to trimming and J lost 9 bases, with 19 bases between them. This CDR3 spans 15 amino acids. CDR1 is SNHLY, CDR2 FYNNEI, per germline. The CDR3 nucleotides read TGTGCCAGCAATCCCCAGGGGTCCCCGAGTTCACCCCTCCACTTT. This translates into CASNPQGSPSSPLHF.

This clonotype was seen ten or more times. V usage is TRBV2 and J usage is TRBJ1-5, with D perhaps TRBD1 (6 bases). Germline-derived CDR1 and CDR2 are SNHLY and FYNNEI. The V gene lost 7 bases and the J gene lost 4 bases, with 11 bases spanning the gap. The CDR3 loop spans 13 amino acids. CDR3 loop: CASKRQANQPQHF. The CDR3 bases are TGTGCCAGCAAGAGACAGGCGAATCAGCCCCAGCATTTT. Together with reference TRBV2 and TRBJ1-5, the CDR3 gives the full variable domain: EPEVTQTPSHQVTQMGQEVILRCVPISNHLYFYWYRQILGQKVEFLVSFYNNEISEKSEIFDDQFSVERPDGSNFTLKIRSTKLEDSAMYFCASKRQANQPQHFGDGTRLSIL.

In its sample, this clonotype was seen many times. This chain connects TRBV11-2 to TRBJ2-1; tentative D call: TRBD2 (6 bases). Trimming removed 4 bases at V and 2 bases at J, with 15 bases between. This CDR3 region has 16 residues. Germline assignment: CDR1 SGHAT and CDR2 FQNNGV. CDR3 nucleotide sequence: TGTGCCAGCAGCTCGTCGTGGACTACTCCCTACAATGAGCAGTTCTTC. Translated, it gives CASSSSWTTPYNEQFF. Supplemented by reference TRBV11-2 and TRBJ2-1, the full variable domain reads EAGVAQSPRYKIIEKRQSVAFWCNPISGHATLYWYQQILGQGPKLLIQFQNNGVVDDSQLPKDRFSAERLKGVDSTLKIQPAKLEDSAVYLCASSSSWTTPYNEQFFGPGTRLTVL.

This clonotype showed up many times. This chain links TRBV28 with TRBJ2-1; 8 bases agree with TRBD1. Per the germline V gene, CDR1 is MDHEN and CDR2 is SYDVKM. The V gene end was trimmed by 1 base and the J gene end by 8 bases; junction bases not matched to a gene: 4. The CDR3 totals 14 residues. CDR3 protein: CASSLSAGGDEQFF. CDR3 nucleotide sequence: TGTGCCAGCAGTTTATCGGCAGGGGGCGATGAGCAGTTCTTC.

This chain connects TRBV5-1 to TRBJ2-1; possibly TRBD1 for D (6 bases). The germline V gene has CDR1 SGHRS and CDR2 YFSETQ. CDR3 length: 13 amino acids. Trimming took 4 bases from V and 4 from J, leaving 9 bases between them. The CDR3 DNA sequence: TGCGCCAGCAGCGTGACAGGTTACAATGAGCAGTTCTTC. Amino acids: CASSVTGYNEQFF.

There are a few counts of this clonotype. J is TRBJ2-5 and V is TRBV5-1, with D tentatively TRBD1 (5 bases). V was clipped by 3 bases and J by 3 bases, with 15 bases between them. The germline V gene encodes CDR1 SGHRS and CDR2 YFSETQ. This CDR3 comprises 15 residues. The CDR3 loop is CASSSQGALEETQYF. CDR3 coding DNA: TGCGCCAGCAGCTCGCAGGGCGCGCTAGAAGAGACCCAGTACTTC.

The rearrangement links TRBV25-1 to TRBJ2-1; D is perhaps TRBD2 (5 bases). This CDR3 contains 13 residues. With 0 bases removed from V and 9 bases from J, the gap between germline ends came to 9 bases. The germline V gene has CDR1 MGHDK and CDR2 SYGVNS. The CDR3 here is CASSEYGESEQFF. The CDR3 DNA reads as TGTGCCAGCAGTGAATATGGGGAGTCTGAGCAGTTCTTC.

This clonotype was observed at least ten times. In nucleotides, the CDR3 is TGTGCCAGCAGCTTAGTAGGAGGGGCGGAAGAGACCCAGTACTTC. Translated, it gives CASSLVGGAEETQYF. V and J are TRBV11-2 and TRBJ2-5; maybe TRBD2 (6 bases). Trimming shortened V by 1 base and J by 3 bases, and 12 bases separated the two germline ends. This CDR3 has 15 residues. Per germline, CDR1 SGHAT and CDR2 FQNNGV. The complete variable domain, with remaining parts taken from reference TRBV11-2 and TRBJ2-5, reads EAGVAQSPRYKIIEKRQSVAFWCNPISGHATLYWYQQILGQGPKLLIQFQNNGVVDDSQLPKDRFSAERLKGVDSTLKIQPAKLEDSAVYLCASSLVGGAEETQYFGPGTRLLVL.

This clonotype was picked up many times. The V gene is TRBV15, the J gene TRBJ2-7; D call uncertain. This CDR3 comprises 13 residues. Germline CDR1 is LNHNV and CDR2 is YYDKDF (reference sequence). V dropped 0 bases and J dropped 6 bases, with 9 bases sitting between them. The CDR3 DNA reads TGTGCCACCAGCAGAGATGGGTTAGGCGAGCAGTACTTC. Residues: CATSRDGLGEQYF.